The sequence of this T cell receptor (beta chain) was determined in a study of tumor and adjacent non-tumor tissue in lung cancer. Points from the study as a whole: Tumor tissue had significantly higher TCR diversity than normal lung.

Comment on this clonotype: The antigen is not known. A clone one base away is much larger, so this may be a read error.

A modified ARM-PCR protocol with three rounds of nested PCR amplified TCRbeta. TCRdb analysed the multiplex PCR reads with MiXCR anew, one entry per CDR3 protein. The data hold tens of thousands of distinct CDR3 sequences, with approximately 68% observed a single time. The template was RNA from unsorted bulk tissue. More than 3 cm separated this lung sample from the edge of the tumor. CDR3 length equals 15 residues. Trimming left V 0 bases short and J 7 bases short, with 13 bases between. Germline V gene sequence: CDR1 MGHRA, CDR2 YSYEKL. The TCR comes from a woman in her fifties or sixties with non-small cell lung cancer. The V call is TRBV4-1, the J call TRBJ2-1, with D maybe TRBD2 (5 bases). The sequencing sample was made of distant non-tumor lung tissue. CDR3 in DNA: TGCGCCAGCAGCCAAGATCCTGTGAGGGTGAATGAGCAGTTCTTC. Residues: CASSQDPVRVNEQFF.